These 17 T cell receptor beta chains came from one sample sequenced in a study of T cell responses to AZD1222 COVID-19 vaccine. Sequencing used immunoSEQ multiplex PCR; TCRdb keeps in-frame clones, though not all of them. The sample has about 180,000 clones; 80% to 90% are singletons. The source was peripheral blood, collected on day 0 of AZD1222 vaccination. These TCRs come from an adult in good health.

This chain links TRBV29-1 with TRBJ1-1; possible D gene TRBD1, 5 bases. V shed 7 bases and J shed 4 bases, with 10 bases lying between them. The CDR3 loop spans 11 amino acids. Per the germline V gene, CDR1 is SQVTM and CDR2 is ANQGSEA. CDR3 sequence (DNA): TGCAGCGGGGGCCCAGCCACTGAAGCTTTCTTT. Translated: CSGGPATEAFF.

V gene TRBV19 combines with J gene TRBJ1-1; 7 nucleotides match TRBD1. This CDR3 has 13 residues. CDR1 LNHDA and CDR2 SQIVND come from the germline V gene (reference sequence). V lost 6 bases, J lost 5 bases, and 6 bases stayed unmatched. The chain's CDR3 is CASRQPGGTEAFF. For the CDR3, the DNA is TGTGCCAGTAGGCAACCAGGGGGAACTGAAGCTTTCTTT. Based on the CDR3 plus reference TRBV19 and TRBJ1-1, the full variable domain is DGGITQSPKYLFRKEGQNVTLSCEQNLNHDAMYWYRQDPGQGLRLIYYSQIVNDFQKGDIAEGYSVSREKKESFPLTVTSAQKNPTAFYLCASRQPGGTEAFFGQGTRLTVV.

The chain links TRBV20-1 to TRBJ2-7; D unclear. Trimming shortened V by 4 bases and J by 9 bases, and 13 bases separated the two germline ends. This CDR3 comprises 11 residues. CDR1 is DFQATT and CDR2 is SNEGSKA in the germline V gene (reference sequence). The chain's CDR3 is CSATWPTGQYF. The DNA for the CDR3 is TGCAGTGCTACTTGGCCCACGGGGCAGTACTTC.

The chain employs TRBV4-1 and TRBJ1-2; no firm D call. Germline V lookup: CDR1 MGHRA, CDR2 YSYEKL. The CDR3 length is 16 residues. V was shortened by 0 bases and J by 0 bases, with 11 bases between the two germline ends. The CDR3 spells CASSQDKVLANYGYTF. The CDR3 nucleotides are TGCGCCAGCAGCCAAGATAAGGTGTTAGCTAACTATGGCTACACCTTC.

The rearrangement joins TRBV11-2 to TRBJ1-1, with TRBD1 as a possible D gene (6 bases). The CDR3 has 13 amino acids. V was clipped by 10 bases and J by 4 bases, with 16 bases between them. Germline loops: CDR1 SGHAT, CDR2 FQNNGV. The CDR3 region is CATIQGFVTEAFF. CDR3 nucleotides: TGTGCCACCATACAGGGTTTCGTCACTGAAGCTTTCTTT.

The rearrangement uses TRBV3-1 (or the pseudogene TRBV3-2) and TRBJ2-3; the D is unclear. The CDR3 sequence is 13 residues long. Germline CDR1 is LGHDT and CDR2 is YNNKEL (reference sequence). The V end was cut by 2 bases, the J end by 0 bases, with 3 bases between. The CDR3 DNA reads as TGTGCCAGCAGCCAATATAGCACAGATACGCAGTATTTT. Protein product: CASSQYSTDTQYF.

V and J are TRBV4-1 and TRBJ2-2; D assignment may be TRBD1 or TRBD2 (6 bases each). V was trimmed by 6 bases and J by 2 bases, leaving 16 bases between them. This CDR3 has 16 residues. Germline CDR1 reads MGHRA; CDR2 reads YSYEKL. CDR3 loop: CASRSMGGSNTGELFF. CDR3 DNA: TGCGCCAGCAGGTCAATGGGGGGCTCAAACACCGGGGAGCTGTTTTTT.

The CDR3 coding sequence is TGTGCCAGCAGCTTTTCCCGCATGGGAAACTATGGCTACACCTTC. This codes for CASSFSRMGNYGYTF. This rearrangement joins TRBV5-4 to TRBJ1-2; no firm D call. The CDR3 has 15 residues. Germline CDR1 and CDR2: SGHNT and YYREEE (reference sequence). V dropped 2 bases and J dropped 2 bases, with 13 bases sitting between them.

This chain joins TRBV19 and TRBJ1-5; possibly TRBD1 for D (5 bases). Germline V gene data show CDR1 as LNHDA and CDR2 as SQIVND (reference sequence). This CDR3 region has 16 residues. V was clipped by 6 bases and J by 0 bases, with 15 bases between them. CDR3 residues: CASRAGGRYSNQPQHF. CDR3 nucleotide sequence: TGTGCCAGTAGGGCTGGGGGACGGTATAGCAATCAGCCCCAGCATTTT.

This clone was seen only a few times. The CDR3 nucleotides are TGCAGCGTTCGGGTGGGGGTAAATGAGCAGTTCTTC. Translation: CSVRVGVNEQFF. The chain carries TRBV29-1 and TRBJ2-1; tentatively, D is TRBD1 or TRBD2 (5 bases each). Germline CDR1 is SQVTM and CDR2 is ANQGSEA. The CDR3 is made up of 12 amino acids. Trimming shortened V by 5 bases and J by 7 bases, and 12 bases separated the two germline ends.

The V call is TRBV2, the J call TRBJ1-1; D is uncertain. With 9 bases removed from V and 1 base from J, the gap between germline ends came to 9 bases. Germline CDR1 reads SNHLY; CDR2 reads FYNNEI. This CDR3 spans 12 amino acids. CDR3 residues: CASWGGNTEAFF. In nucleotides, the CDR3 is TGTGCCAGTTGGGGTGGGAACACTGAAGCTTTCTTT.

This clone was detected only a few times. The genes are TRBV24-1 and TRBJ2-2; D perhaps matches TRBD1 (6 bases). Germline V gives CDR1 KGHDR, CDR2 SFDVKD. This CDR3 has 12 residues. V gave up 9 bases and J gave up 6 bases, with 10 bases separating them. DNA for the CDR3: TGTGCCACCCACAGGGCCCCCGGGGAGCTGTTTTTT. Its translation: CATHRAPGELFF.

The genes are TRBV6-5 and TRBJ1-2, with 7 bases matching TRBD1. This CDR3 comprises 14 residues. V dropped 6 bases and J dropped 8; count of bases not matched to a gene: 12. Germline loops: CDR1 MNHEY, CDR2 SVGAGI. The CDR3 bases are TGTGCCAGCAGGCGAGGGGGCTCGGAGTTCGGCTACACCTTC. It encodes CASRRGGSEFGYTF.

There are a few counts of this clone. The chain links TRBV7-6 to TRBJ1-4; weak D call: TRBD1 (5 bases). The CDR3 consists of 16 residues. The germline V and J ends were trimmed by 4 bases and 7 bases, with 19 bases remaining between them. Per the germline V gene, CDR1 is SGHVS and CDR2 is FNYEAQ. In DNA form, the CDR3 reads TGTGCCAGCAGCTCCCGGGGCCAAATCGGCGGTGAAAAACTGTTTTTT. Translation gives CASSSRGQIGGEKLFF.

The gene calls are TRBV27 and TRBJ1-1; TRBD1 is a possible D gene (5 bases). Germline V gene lookup returns CDR1 MNHEY and CDR2 SMNVEV (reference sequence). Trimming pared 5 bases from V and 4 bases from J, leaving 8 bases between. This CDR3 is built from 12 residues. CDR3 region: CASSQGFTEAFF. The CDR3 region has the DNA TGTGCCAGCAGTCAGGGCTTCACTGAAGCTTTCTTT.

This chain connects TRBV4-1 to TRBJ2-7, with TRBD2 matching over 8 bases. Germline values: CDR1 MGHRA, CDR2 YSYEKL. The CDR3 has 15 amino acids. V was clipped by 4 bases and J by 3 bases; unmatched bases: 8. CDR3 residues: CASSRPISGSYEQYF. The CDR3 DNA reads TGCGCCAGCAGCCGCCCGATCAGCGGGAGCTACGAGCAGTACTTC.

The CDR3 region is CASSYRGDEQFF. CDR3 bases: TGTGCCAGCAGTTACAGGGGAGATGAGCAGTTCTTC. V usage is TRBV6-5 and J usage is TRBJ2-1; D possibly uses TRBD1 or TRBD2 (5 bases each). The CDR3 loop spans 12 amino acids. V gave up 2 bases and J gave up 8 bases, with 7 bases separating them. Germline-derived CDR1 and CDR2 are MNHEY and SVGAGI.